This entry lists 3 T cell receptor beta chains sequenced from one sample in a study of CD8 T cells in Susac syndrome (dated by TCRdb to between 2018 and 2021). The library came from the immunoSEQ multiplex PCR assay. RNA was extracted with the RNeasy kit and about 0.5 to 1 ug was reverse transcribed using random hexamers. TCRdb itself trimmed the public reads at Q25 with fastp, ran MiXCR and retained productive beta chains. For every CDR3 protein sequence, its rows merge into one entry that carries the most common genes and DNA. Within this sample are approximately 130,000 distinct CDR3 sequences, with around nine tenths of them counted one time only. Jointly, the top ten make up 0.24% of the sample. Sequenced input: CD8+ T cells from PBMCs. These receptors came from a human donor with multiple sclerosis.

The chain combines TRBV19 with TRBJ2-1, with unresolved D. The CDR3 loop spans 11 amino acids. V shed 1 base and J shed 7 bases, with 2 bases lying between them. In germline, CDR1 is LNHDA, CDR2 SQIVND (reference sequence). The CDR3 region is CASSIGNEQFF. The CDR3, as DNA: TGTGCCAGTAGTATAGGTAATGAGCAGTTCTTC.

The V call is TRBV7-6, the J call TRBJ1-1; D unresolved. CDR3 size: 14 residues. Trimming shortened V by 5 bases and J by 1 base, and 11 bases separated the two germline ends. CDR1 SGHVS and CDR2 FNYEAQ come from the germline V gene. CDR3 loop: CASSREGSNTEAFF. The CDR3 DNA is TGTGCCAGCAGCCGAGAGGGATCGAACACTGAAGCTTTCTTT.

The chain couples TRBV29-1 to TRBJ1-2; D is unclear. The V and J ends lost 1 base and 8 bases respectively, with 11 bases between them. CDR1 is SQVTM, CDR2 ANQGSEA, per germline. The length of the CDR3 is 12 residues. The CDR3 here is CSVEVAVGGYTF. The CDR3 region has the DNA TGCAGCGTTGAAGTCGCAGTGGGCGGCTACACCTTC.